Listed below are T cell receptor beta chains from one sample, sequenced in a study of T cell therapy after organ transplantation. Using immunoSEQ multiplex PCR, the repertoire was profiled, and TCRdb retains in-frame clones only, with some absent. Among about 2,300 clones listed, around 70% were seen once. No antigen has been identified for these receptors. Sequenced material: CD8+ T cells from blood, taken before autologous CMV-specific T cell therapy. These receptor sequences come from a human patient who had received a solid organ transplant and had CMV disease. CDR3s include the opening cysteine and the closing phenylalanine or tryptophan. D genes are given only for firm matches. A clone size is listed for some rows: how often the clone was seen (once, few, many), or a class if it is expanded.

D gene	clone size	J gene	V gene	CDR3 DNA	CDR3 protein
NA	NA	TRBJ2-7	TRBV11-2	TGTGCCAGCAGCACGCCGGGAACCTCCTACGAGCAGTACTTC	CASSTPGTSYEQYF
TRBD2	few	TRBJ2-1	TRBV9	TGTGCCAGCAGCGACGAGGGAGGGGCCTACAATGAGCAGTTCTTC	CASSDEGGAYNEQFF
TRBD2	NA	TRBJ2-3	TRBV7-9	TGTGCCAGCAGCGACGCGGGACTAGCGGGACCGAGCACAGATACGCAGTATTTT	CASSDAGLAGPSTDTQYF
TRBD1	NA	TRBJ2-7	TRBV5-5	TGTGCCAGCAGCGCCGGGACAGGGGGTATCGAGCAGTACTTC	CASSAGTGGIEQYF
NA	NA	TRBJ2-1	TRBV7-9	TGTGCCAGCAGTTCTAGACGGGACTACAATGAGCAGTTCTTC	CASSSRRDYNEQFF
TRBD2	NA	TRBJ2-3	TRBV27	TGTGCCAGCAGTGACGTGGGGGCGGGAGGGCCTATTATGGATACGCAGTATTTT	CASSDVGAGGPIMDTQYF
TRBD2	NA	TRBJ2-7	TRBV27	TGTGCCAGCAGTTTAGCGGGGGACGAGCAGTACTTC	CASSLAGDEQYF
NA	NA	TRBJ2-1	TRBV7-6	TGTGCCAGCAGCCACTACAATGAGCAGTTCTTC	CASSHYNEQFF
TRBD1	few	TRBJ2-7	TRBV6-5	TGTGCCAGCAGTTATGGGGGACAGGTCCGCGAGCAGTACTTC	CASSYGGQVREQYF
TRBD2	few	TRBJ2-7	TRBV11-2	TGTGCCAGCAGCTCCTCACCGGGGGGGCACGAGCAGTACTTC	CASSSSPGGHEQYF
NA	few	TRBJ1-2	TRBV10-3	TGTGCCATCAGTGAGGCACAGGATGGCTACACCTTC	CAISEAQDGYTF
NA	NA	TRBJ2-2	TRBV6-5	TGTGCCAGCAGTACGACAGGCACGAACACCGGGGAGCTGTTTTTT	CASSTTGTNTGELFF
NA	NA	TRBJ2-7	TRBV7-2	TGTGCCAGCAGCGAGCGCGGACAGACCTACGAGCAGTACTTC	CASSERGQTYEQYF
TRBD2	NA	TRBJ2-1	TRBV11-2	TGTGCCAGCAGCTTAGCCCCTAGCGGGCTACTGAGCTCCTACAATGAGCAGTTCTTC	CASSLAPSGLLSSYNEQFF
NA	NA	TRBJ2-7	TRBV7-2	TGTGCCAGCAGCTTAAATATGGCAGGACCCTACGAGCAGTACTTC	CASSLNMAGPYEQYF
TRBD2	once	TRBJ2-1	TRBV14	TGTGCCAGCAGCCAGAGACTAGCGGGAGGGAGGTACAATGAGCAGTTCTTC	CASSQRLAGGRYNEQFF
TRBD1	NA	TRBJ2-5	TRBV19	TGTGCCAGTAGTATAGATCCATTCAGGGGGTTGGAGACCCAGTACTTC	CASSIDPFRGLETQYF
NA	once	TRBJ2-1	TRBV14	TGTGCCAGCAGCCTAGGACTAAACTCCTACAATGAGCAGTTCTTC	CASSLGLNSYNEQFF
NA	medium-sized	TRBJ2-7	TRBV7-2	TGTGCCAGCAGCTTAGGGGGAGGACTCTACGAGCAGTACTTC	CASSLGGGLYEQYF
TRBD2	NA	TRBJ2-7	TRBV4-3	TGCGCCAGCAGCCAAGATCAGCCACTAGCGGGATCGTACGAGCAGTACTTC	CASSQDQPLAGSYEQYF
NA	NA	TRBJ2-1	TRBV30	TGTGCCTGGAAAAGACTAGGCGAGCAGTTCTTC	CAWKRLGEQFF
NA	medium-sized	TRBJ2-1	TRBV4-3	TGCGCCAGCAGCCAAGAGGGGGGAGCAATATATGGTTGGTACAATGAGCAGTTCTTC	CASSQEGGAIYGWYNEQFF
NA	NA	TRBJ2-7	TRBV7-6	TGTGCCAGCAGCTTTAATCCCTCCTACGAGCAGTACTTC	CASSFNPSYEQYF
TRBD1	large	TRBJ1-2	TRBV7-8	TGTGCCAGCAGCTTAGCGGGACAGGGGGCGGGAGGCTACACCTTC	CASSLAGQGAGGYTF
NA	NA	TRBJ2-2	TRBV9	TGTGCCAGCAGCGTAGGAGGGGGCACCGGGGAGCTGTTTTTT	CASSVGGGTGELFF
TRBD2	NA	TRBJ2-7	TRBV4-2	TGTGCCAGCAGCTTTGGTACTAGCGGTGGAAATGAGCAGTACTTC	CASSFGTSGGNEQYF
NA	NA	TRBJ2-7	TRBV5-4	TGTGCCAGCAGCCAAGTGCTAGCCGAAGAAAACGAGCAGTACTTC	CASSQVLAEENEQYF
TRBD1	NA	TRBJ1-1	TRBV28	TGTGCCAGCAGGATGGACAGGGTTTACCCTGAAGCTTTCTTT	CASRMDRVYPEAFF
NA	few	TRBJ1-5	TRBV27	TGTGCCAGCAGTGCCGCGGTCCAACAGCCCCAGCATTTT	CASSAAVQQPQHF
NA	NA	TRBJ2-1	TRBV9	TGTGCCAGCAGCGCCGGTGGAGGGAACAATGAGCAGTTCTTC	CASSAGGGNNEQFF
NA	NA	TRBJ1-2	TRBV25-1	TGTGCCAGCAGTGACCAGGGTATTAAGGATGGCTACACCTTC	CASSDQGIKDGYTF
TRBD2	NA	TRBJ2-2	TRBV9	TGTGCCAGCAGCCCTGAAGCGGGAGCGGGCACCGGGGAGCTGTTTTTT	CASSPEAGAGTGELFF
TRBD2	NA	TRBJ2-3	TRBV7-9	TGTGCCAGCAGCGCCCCTAGCGGGAGTATTCCGGATACGCAGTATTTT	CASSAPSGSIPDTQYF
NA	NA	TRBJ2-2	TRBV29-1	TGCAGCGCCCCGGACGGCAACCGGGAGCTGTTTTTT	CSAPDGNRELFF
NA	medium-sized	TRBJ1-4	TRBV5-1	TGCGCCAGCAGCTCCGGAGGGGGGAGGAATGAAAAACTGTTTTTT	CASSSGGGRNEKLFF
NA	NA	TRBJ2-7	TRBV7-6	TGTGCCAGCAGCTTTAACCCTTCCTACGAGCAGTACTTC	CASSFNPSYEQYF
TRBD2	large	TRBJ2-2	TRBV4-2	TGTGCCAGCAGCCAAGAAATACGGACCAGCGGGAAATCCGGGGAGCTGTTTTTT	CASSQEIRTSGKSGELFF
NA	NA	TRBJ1-5	TRBV28	TGTGCCAGCAGTTACCCCCAGCCCCAGCATTTT	CASSYPQPQHF
TRBD2	NA	TRBJ2-7	TRBV4-3	TGCGCCAGCAGCCAGGGCGGGACTAGCGGTTACGAGCAGTACTTC	CASSQGGTSGYEQYF
TRBD2	few	TRBJ2-7	TRBV4-3	TGCGCCAGCAGCCAAGATACTAGCGGGAGGGCCTACGAGCAGTACTTC	CASSQDTSGRAYEQYF
NA	NA	TRBJ2-7	TRBV27	TGTGCCAGCAGTTTATTTTCCGGCTCCTACGAGCAGTACTTC	CASSLFSGSYEQYF
NA	NA	TRBJ2-7	TRBV27	TGTGCCAGCAGTCCCCGGGACGGCTACTACGAGCAGTACTTC	CASSPRDGYYEQYF
NA	NA	TRBJ2-1	TRBV28	TGTGCCAGCAGTTTAAGTTACAATGAGCAGTTCTTC	CASSLSYNEQFF
NA	NA	TRBJ2-6	TRBV8-2	TGTGGCAAGATAACACAAAGTCGGGCCAACGTCCTGACTTTC	CGKITQSRANVLTF
NA	NA	TRBJ2-3	TRBV7-9	TGTGCCAGCACCCAGGCAGGGGCCTATCCAGATACGCAGTATTTT	CASTQAGAYPDTQYF
NA	few	TRBJ2-1	TRBV5-6	TGTGCCAGCAGCTTGGAGACGCGCCCCCGGGATGAGCAGTTCTTC	CASSLETRPRDEQFF
NA	NA	TRBJ2-7	TRBV7-8	TGTGCCAGCAGCTTAGATGGCCGAATCTACTCCTACGAGCAGTACTTC	CASSLDGRIYSYEQYF
TRBD1	few	TRBJ1-2	TRBV6-1	TGTGCCAGCAGTGCGACAGGGACCTATGGCTACACCTTC	CASSATGTYGYTF
TRBD2	once	TRBJ2-1	TRBV4-1	TGCGCCAGCAGCCAAGGTCCGACTAGCGGGATCTTTATCTACAATGAGCAGTTCTTC	CASSQGPTSGIFIYNEQFF
NA	NA	TRBJ2-7	TRBV7-2	TGTGCCAGCAGCGCCCCAGGGAACCCAAACGAGCAGTACTTC	CASSAPGNPNEQYF
TRBD2	NA	TRBJ2-1	TRBV16	TGTGCCAGCAGCCAATCGTTGCGGGAGTCCTACAATGAGCAGTTCTTC	CASSQSLRESYNEQFF
NA	NA	TRBJ2-1	TRBV7-9	TGTGCCAGCAGCTTAGAGGGACCGCCCTACAATGAGCAGTTCTTC	CASSLEGPPYNEQFF
NA	NA	TRBJ2-7	TRBV5-5	TGTGCCAGCAGCTTGGGGGGCCCCTCGGGCTCCTACGAGCAGTACTTC	CASSLGGPSGSYEQYF